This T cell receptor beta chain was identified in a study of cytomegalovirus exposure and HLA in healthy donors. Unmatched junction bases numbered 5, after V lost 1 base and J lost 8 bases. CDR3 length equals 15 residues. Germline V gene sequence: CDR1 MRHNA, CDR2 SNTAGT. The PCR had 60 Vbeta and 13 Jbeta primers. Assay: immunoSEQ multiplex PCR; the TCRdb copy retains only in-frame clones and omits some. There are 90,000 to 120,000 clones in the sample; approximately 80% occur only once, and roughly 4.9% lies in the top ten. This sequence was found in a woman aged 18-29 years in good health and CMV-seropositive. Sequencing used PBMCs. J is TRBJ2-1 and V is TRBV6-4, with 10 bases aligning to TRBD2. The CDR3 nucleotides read TGTGCCAGCAGTGACTTAGCGGGAGGAGGAGATGAGCAGTTCTTC. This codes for CASSDLAGGGDEQFF.